This T cell receptor (beta chain) was sequenced during a study of cytomegalovirus exposure and HLA in healthy donors. The study ran its PCR with 60 Vbeta and 13 Jbeta primers. Sequencing was performed with immunoSEQ multiplex PCR; in TCRdb, only in-frame clones are kept and a portion is missing. The sample has fewer than 150,000 clones; 60% to 80% are singletons. Sequencing was done on a sample of PBMCs. The clonotype comes from a man aged 18 to 30 in good health and CMV-seropositive.

Here the CDR3 DNA reads TGTGCCAGCAGTGAGCGATGGGTGGGACAGTGGATCCATCAGCCCCAGCATTTT. It translates to CASSERWVGQWIHQPQHF. The chain combines TRBV6-1 with TRBJ1-5; 7 nucleotides line up with TRBD1. Germline V CDR1 and CDR2: MNHNS, SASEGT. CDR3 length: 18 residues. The V gene end was trimmed by 3 bases and the J gene end by 5 bases; junction bases not matched to a gene: 16.